The TCR beta chain under discussion was sequenced for a study of cytomegalovirus exposure and HLA in healthy donors. The PCR employed 60 Vbeta primers together with 13 Jbeta primers. Repertoires were generated with immunoSEQ multiplex PCR, while TCRdb's copy carries only in-frame clones and drops some. The table records around 100,000 clones, less than 80% of them present only once. Per the germline V gene, CDR1 is ENHRY and CDR2 is SYGVKD. This CDR3 contains 13 residues. Trimming stripped 0 bases from V and 9 bases from J, with 9 bases between. Concerning this clone: Its antigen is unknown.

Study-wide results and caveats: The later analysis indicated that the majority of CMV-associated TCR beta chains appeared HLA-restricted. V- and J-gene trimming of TCR beta was linked (in a later analysis) to a missense DCLRE1C variant. A later analysis appeared to link common viral pathogens to several of the most significant clusters. A later analysis showed that HLA-associated TCR beta chains had undergone more clonal expansion than equally common others.

The receptor comes from a man under 40 in good health and CMV-seropositive. The chain couples TRBV10-3 to TRBJ2-1; no clear D. Material for sequencing was PBMCs. DNA of the CDR3: TGTGCCATCAGTGAGTCGGGCACCGGTGAGCAGTTCTTC. It is translated as CAISESGTGEQFF.